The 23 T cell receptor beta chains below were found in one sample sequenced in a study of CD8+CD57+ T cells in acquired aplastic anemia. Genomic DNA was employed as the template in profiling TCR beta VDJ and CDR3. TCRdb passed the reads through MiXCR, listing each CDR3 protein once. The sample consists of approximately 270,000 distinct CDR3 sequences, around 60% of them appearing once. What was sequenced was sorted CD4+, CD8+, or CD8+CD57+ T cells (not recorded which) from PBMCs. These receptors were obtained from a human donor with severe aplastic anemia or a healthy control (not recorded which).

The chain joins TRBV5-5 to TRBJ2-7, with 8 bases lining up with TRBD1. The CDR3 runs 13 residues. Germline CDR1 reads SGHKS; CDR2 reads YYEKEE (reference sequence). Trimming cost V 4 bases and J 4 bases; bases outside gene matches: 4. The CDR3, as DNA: TGTGCCAGCAGCGGACAGGGTGTTTACGAGCAGTACTTC. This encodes CASSGQGVYEQYF.

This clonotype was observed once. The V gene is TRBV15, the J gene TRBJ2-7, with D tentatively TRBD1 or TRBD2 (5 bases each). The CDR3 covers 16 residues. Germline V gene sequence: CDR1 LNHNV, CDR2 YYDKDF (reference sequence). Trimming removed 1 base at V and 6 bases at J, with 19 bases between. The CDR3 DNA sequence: TGTGCCACCAGCAGAGCCCCCCAGGGACCTGAGCCCGAGCAGTACTTC. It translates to CATSRAPQGPEPEQYF.

CDR3 residues: CASSPPGQNSYEQYF. The CDR3 DNA reads TGTGCCAGCAGCCCACCGGGACAGAACTCCTACGAGCAGTACTTC. The J gene is TRBJ2-7, the V gene TRBV7-2; TRBD1 matches at 7 bases. Germline loops: CDR1 SGHTA, CDR2 FQGNSA. J lost 0 bases, V lost 5 bases, and 7 bases had no gene match. The CDR3 has 15 amino acids. Full variable domain (outside the CDR3, taken from reference TRBV7-2 and TRBJ2-7): GAGVSQSPSNKVTEKGKDVELRCDPISGHTALYWYRQSLGQGLEFLIYFQGNSAPDKSGLPSDRFSAERTGGSVSTLTIQRTQQEDSAVYLCASSPPGQNSYEQYFGPGTRLTVT.

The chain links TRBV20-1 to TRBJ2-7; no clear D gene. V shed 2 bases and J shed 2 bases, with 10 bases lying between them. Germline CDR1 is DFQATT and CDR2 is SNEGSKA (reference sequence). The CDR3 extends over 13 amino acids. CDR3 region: CSARSPLTYEQYF. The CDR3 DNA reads TGCAGTGCTAGATCGCCCCTAACCTACGAGCAGTACTTC.

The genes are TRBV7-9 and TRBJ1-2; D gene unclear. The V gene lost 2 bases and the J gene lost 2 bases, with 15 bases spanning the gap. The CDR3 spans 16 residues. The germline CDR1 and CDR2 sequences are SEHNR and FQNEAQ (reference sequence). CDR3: CASSLWRVRANYGYTF. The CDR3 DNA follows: TGTGCCAGCAGCTTATGGAGGGTACGGGCAAACTATGGCTACACCTTC.

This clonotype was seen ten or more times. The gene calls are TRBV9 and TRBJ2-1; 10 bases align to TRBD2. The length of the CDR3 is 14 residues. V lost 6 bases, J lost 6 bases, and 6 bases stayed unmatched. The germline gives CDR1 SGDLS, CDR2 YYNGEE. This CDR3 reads CASTQGLATNEQFF. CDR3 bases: TGTGCCAGCACGCAGGGACTAGCGACCAATGAGCAGTTCTTC.

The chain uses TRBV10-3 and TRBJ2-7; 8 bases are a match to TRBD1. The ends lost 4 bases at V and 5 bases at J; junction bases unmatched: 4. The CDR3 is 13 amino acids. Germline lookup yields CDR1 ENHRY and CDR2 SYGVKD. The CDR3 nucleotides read TGTGCCATCAGTGGACAGGGGACCCACGAGCAGTACTTC. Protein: CAISGQGTHEQYF.

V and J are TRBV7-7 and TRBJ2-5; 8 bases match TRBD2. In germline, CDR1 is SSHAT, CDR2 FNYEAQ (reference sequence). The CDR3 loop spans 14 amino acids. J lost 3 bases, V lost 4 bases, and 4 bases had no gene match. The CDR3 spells CASSSISGEETQYF. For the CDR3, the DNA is TGTGCCAGCAGCTCCATTAGCGGGGAAGAGACCCAGTACTTC.

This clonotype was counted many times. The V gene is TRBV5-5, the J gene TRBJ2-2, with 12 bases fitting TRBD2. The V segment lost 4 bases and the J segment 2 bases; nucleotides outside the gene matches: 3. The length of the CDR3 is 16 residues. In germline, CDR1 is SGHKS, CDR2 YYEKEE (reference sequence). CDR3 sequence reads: CASSRTSGANTGELFF. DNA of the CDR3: TGTGCCAGCAGCCGGACTAGCGGGGCAAACACCGGGGAGCTGTTTTTT.

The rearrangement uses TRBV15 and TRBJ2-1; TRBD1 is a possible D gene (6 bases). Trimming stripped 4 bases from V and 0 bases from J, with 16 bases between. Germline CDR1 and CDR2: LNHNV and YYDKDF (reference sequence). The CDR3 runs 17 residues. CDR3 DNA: TGTGCCACCAGCACCATTGAAGGGGGTCTCTCCTACAATGAGCAGTTCTTC. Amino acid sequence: CATSTIEGGLSYNEQFF.

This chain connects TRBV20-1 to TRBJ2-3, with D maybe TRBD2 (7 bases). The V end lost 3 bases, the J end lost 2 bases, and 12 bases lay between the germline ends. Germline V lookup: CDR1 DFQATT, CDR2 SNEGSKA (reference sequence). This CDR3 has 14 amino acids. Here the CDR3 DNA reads TGCAGTGCTAGGATTGGGGGGGCCACAGATACGCAGTATTTT. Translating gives CSARIGGATDTQYF.

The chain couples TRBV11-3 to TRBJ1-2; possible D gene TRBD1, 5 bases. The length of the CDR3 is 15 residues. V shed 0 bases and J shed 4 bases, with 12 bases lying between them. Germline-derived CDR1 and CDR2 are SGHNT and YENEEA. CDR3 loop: CASSLEGRSFYGYTF. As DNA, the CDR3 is TGTGCCAGCAGCTTAGAGGGACGGTCCTTCTATGGCTACACCTTC.

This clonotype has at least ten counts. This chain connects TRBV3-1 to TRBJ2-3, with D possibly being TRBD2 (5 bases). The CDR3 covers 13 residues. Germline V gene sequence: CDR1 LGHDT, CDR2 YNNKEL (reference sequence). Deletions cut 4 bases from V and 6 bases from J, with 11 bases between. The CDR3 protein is CASSRRGWDTQYF. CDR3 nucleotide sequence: TGTGCCAGCAGCCGACGGGGTTGGGATACGCAGTATTTT.

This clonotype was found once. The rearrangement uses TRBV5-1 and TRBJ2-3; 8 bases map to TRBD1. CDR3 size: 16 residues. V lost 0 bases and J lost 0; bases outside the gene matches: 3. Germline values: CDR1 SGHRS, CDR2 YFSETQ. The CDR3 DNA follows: TGCGCCAGCAGCTTGGTGGGACAGGTGAGCACAGATACGCAGTATTTT. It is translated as CASSLVGQVSTDTQYF.

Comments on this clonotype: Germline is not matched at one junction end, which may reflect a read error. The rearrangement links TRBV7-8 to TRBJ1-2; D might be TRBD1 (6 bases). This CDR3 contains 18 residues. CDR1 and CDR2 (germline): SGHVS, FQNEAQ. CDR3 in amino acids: CASSSLPTRTAANYGYTF. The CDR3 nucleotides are TGTGCTAGCAGCTCCCTACCGACTCGGACAGCAGCTAACTATGGCTACACCTTC.

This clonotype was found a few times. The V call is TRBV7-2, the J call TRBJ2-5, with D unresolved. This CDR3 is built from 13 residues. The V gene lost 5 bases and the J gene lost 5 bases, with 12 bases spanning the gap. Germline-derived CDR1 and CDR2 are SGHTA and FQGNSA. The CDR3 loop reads CASSLPVEETQYF. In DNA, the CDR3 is TGTGCCAGCAGCCTACCCGTAGAGGAGACCCAGTACTTC.

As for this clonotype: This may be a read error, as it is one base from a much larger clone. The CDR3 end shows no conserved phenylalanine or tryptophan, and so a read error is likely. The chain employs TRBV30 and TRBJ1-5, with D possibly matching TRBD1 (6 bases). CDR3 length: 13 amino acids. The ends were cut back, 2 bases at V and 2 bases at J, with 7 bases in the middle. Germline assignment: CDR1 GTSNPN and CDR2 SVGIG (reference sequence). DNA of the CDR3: TGTGCCTGGAGTTCAGGGGGCAATCAGCCCCAGCATCTT. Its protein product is CAWSSGGNQPQHL.

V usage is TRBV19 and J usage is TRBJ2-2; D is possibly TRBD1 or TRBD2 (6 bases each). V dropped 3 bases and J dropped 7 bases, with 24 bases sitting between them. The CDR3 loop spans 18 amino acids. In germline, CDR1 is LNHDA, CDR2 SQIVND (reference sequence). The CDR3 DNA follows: TGTGCCAGTAGTATTAGGGGGAGAGGGGAGGCAAGAGGCGGGGAGCTGTTTTTT. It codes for CASSIRGRGEARGGELFF.

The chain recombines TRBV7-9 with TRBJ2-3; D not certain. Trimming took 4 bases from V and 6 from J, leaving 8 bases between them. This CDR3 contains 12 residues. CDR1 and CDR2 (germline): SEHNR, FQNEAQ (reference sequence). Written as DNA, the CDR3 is TGTGCCAGCAGCTACGCCACCGATACGCAGTATTTT. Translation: CASSYATDTQYF.

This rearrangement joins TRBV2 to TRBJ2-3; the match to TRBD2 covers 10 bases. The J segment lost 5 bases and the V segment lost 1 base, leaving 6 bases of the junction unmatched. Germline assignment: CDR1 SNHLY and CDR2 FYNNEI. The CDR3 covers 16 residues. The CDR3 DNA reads TGTGCCAGCAGTGAAGGAAGCGGGGGGGCTGTAGATACGCAGTATTTT. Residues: CASSEGSGGAVDTQYF. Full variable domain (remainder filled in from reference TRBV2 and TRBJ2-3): EPEVTQTPSHQVTQMGQEVILRCVPISNHLYFYWYRQILGQKVEFLVSFYNNEISEKSEIFDDQFSVERPDGSNFTLKIRSTKLEDSAMYFCASSEGSGGAVDTQYFGPGTRLTVL.

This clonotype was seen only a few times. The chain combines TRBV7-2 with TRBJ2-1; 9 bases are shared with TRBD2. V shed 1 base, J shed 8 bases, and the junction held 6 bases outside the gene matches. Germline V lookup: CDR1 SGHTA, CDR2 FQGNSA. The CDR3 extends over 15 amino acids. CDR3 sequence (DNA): TGTGCCAGCAGCTTAGGTCGTCGACTAGCGGATGAGCAGTTCTTC. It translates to CASSLGRRLADEQFF. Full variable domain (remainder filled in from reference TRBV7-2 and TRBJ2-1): GAGVSQSPSNKVTEKGKDVELRCDPISGHTALYWYRQSLGQGLEFLIYFQGNSAPDKSGLPSDRFSAERTGGSVSTLTIQRTQQEDSAVYLCASSLGRRLADEQFFGPGTRLTVL.

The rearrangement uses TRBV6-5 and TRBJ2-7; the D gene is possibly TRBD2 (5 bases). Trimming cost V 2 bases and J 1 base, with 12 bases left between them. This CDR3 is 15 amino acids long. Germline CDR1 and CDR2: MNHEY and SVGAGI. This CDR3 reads CASSYRGLLSYEQYF. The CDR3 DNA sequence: TGTGCCAGCAGTTACCGAGGGCTATTATCCTACGAGCAGTACTTC.

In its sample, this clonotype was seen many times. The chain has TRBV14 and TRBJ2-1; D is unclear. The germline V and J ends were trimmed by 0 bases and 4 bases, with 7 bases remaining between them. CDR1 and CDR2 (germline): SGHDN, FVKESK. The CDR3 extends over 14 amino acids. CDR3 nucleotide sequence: TGTGCCAGCAGCCAAGAAGGAGTATACAATGAGCAGTTCTTC. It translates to CASSQEGVYNEQFF.